Below are 17 T cell receptor beta chains sequenced from a single sample in a study of T-cell reconstitution after alpha-beta-depleted transplantation in children. Preparing the TCRbeta library involved the use of unique molecular identifiers. One entry per CDR3 protein, called by TCRdb with MiXCR from the PCR reads. In the table there are approximately 400,000 distinct CDR3 sequences, roughly a tenth of which are singletons. The specimen was PBMCs from the stem cell graft donor, collected from the stem cell graft. Receptors originate from a human donor who donated a stem cell graft to a child with acute myeloid leukemia.

The V gene is TRBV2, the J gene TRBJ1-6, with TRBD1 matching 7 bases. The CDR3 contains 14 residues. Germline values: CDR1 SNHLY, CDR2 FYNNEI. With V trimmed by 10 bases and J by 6 bases, 9 bases remained unmatched. CDR3 DNA sequence: TGTGCCACCCAACTGGGACAGTTTAATTCACCCCTCCACTTT. It translates to CATQLGQFNSPLHF.

This rearrangement joins TRBV7-2 to TRBJ1-5, with TRBD1 identical over 8 bases. From germline, CDR1 is SGHTA and CDR2 FQGNSA. This CDR3 has 15 amino acids. The junction had 6 bases not matched to a gene; V was cut back by 3 bases and J by 5 bases. This CDR3 is CASSFTGGMDQPQHF. CDR3 DNA: TGTGCCAGCAGCTTCACAGGGGGTATGGATCAGCCCCAGCATTTT.

The V gene is TRBV20-1, the J gene TRBJ2-1; a possible D gene is TRBD1 (6 bases). Deletions cut 3 bases from V and 4 bases from J, with 13 bases between. Looked up from germline, CDR1 is DFQATT and CDR2 is SNEGSKA (reference sequence). The CDR3 sequence is 14 residues long. CDR3 amino acids: CSASFRTAYNEQFF. CDR3 nucleotides: TGCAGTGCTAGTTTTCGGACAGCGTACAATGAGCAGTTCTTC.

This clonotype was observed a handful of times. The chain employs TRBV29-1 and TRBJ2-2, with D possibly TRBD2 on 6 matching bases. The V and J ends lost 6 bases and 1 base respectively, with 15 bases between them. CDR3 length: 15 residues. CDR1 SQVTM and CDR2 ANQGSEA come from the germline V gene. This CDR3 is CSVEGWPGNTGELFF. The CDR3 coding sequence is TGCAGCGTGGAGGGGTGGCCAGGGAACACCGGGGAGCTGTTTTTT.

The chain joins TRBV29-1 to TRBJ2-3; 10 positions agree with TRBD2. J gave up 4 bases and V 6 bases, and 7 bases lay outside the gene matches. This CDR3 spans 14 amino acids. CDR1 SQVTM and CDR2 ANQGSEA come from the germline V gene. CDR3 region: CSVTSGRGADTQYF. The CDR3 nucleotides are TGCAGCGTGACTAGCGGGCGTGGGGCAGATACGCAGTATTTT.

The rearrangement joins TRBV12-3 or TRBV12-4 to TRBJ2-5; D perhaps matches TRBD2 (5 bases). The ends were cut back, 3 bases at V and 9 bases at J, with 14 bases in the middle. The CDR3 loop spans 13 amino acids. The CDR3 loop reads CASSFGEGIAQYF. Written as DNA, the CDR3 is TGTGCCAGCAGTTTCGGCGAGGGTATCGCCCAGTACTTC.

This clonotype was counted ten times or more. J is TRBJ2-1 and V is TRBV11-2; 7 bases map to TRBD2. The CDR3 runs to 16 residues. Germline values: CDR1 SGHAT, CDR2 FQNNGV. V dropped 1 base and J dropped 2; count of bases not matched to a gene: 5. The CDR3 region has the DNA TGTGCCAGCAGCTTAGTTGCTAGCGGTGCCTACAATGAGCAGTTCTTC. Amino acids: CASSLVASGAYNEQFF.

Only a few counts were recorded for this clonotype. This chain joins TRBV14 and TRBJ2-1; 10 positions match TRBD2. The CDR3 is 15 residues long. The V and J ends lost 4 bases and 10 bases, in that order; junction bases with no gene match: 10. Germline assignment: CDR1 SGHDN and CDR2 FVKESK. The CDR3 DNA reads as TGTGCCAGCAGCCCGGGACTAGCGTCCTTCGGAGAGCAGTTCTTC. Translation gives CASSPGLASFGEQFF.

Only a few counts were recorded for this clonotype. This chain uses TRBV5-1 with TRBJ1-1; no reliable D call. V shed 1 base and J shed 2 bases, with 6 bases lying between them. The CDR3 is made up of 13 amino acids. Germline loops: CDR1 SGHRS, CDR2 YFSETQ. CDR3 nucleotide sequence: TGCGCCAGCAGCTTGACTTTAAACACTGAAGCTTTCTTT. Residues: CASSLTLNTEAFF. Together with reference TRBV5-1 and TRBJ1-1, the CDR3 gives the full variable domain: KAGVTQTPRYLIKTRGQQVTLSCSPISGHRSVSWYQQTPGQGLQFLFEYFSETQRNKGNFPGRFSGRQFSNSRSEMNVSTLELGDSALYLCASSLTLNTEAFFGQGTRLTVV.

As concerns this clonotype: At one of its ends the junction is not consistent with the germline gene, which may arise from a read error. V gene TRBV20-1 combines with J gene TRBJ2-3; no reliable D call. Germline CDR1 reads DFQATT; CDR2 reads SNEGSKA (reference sequence). The CDR3 loop spans 15 amino acids. The CDR3 reads CCARDLIDNTDTQYF. In DNA form, the CDR3 reads TGCTGTGCTAGAGATCTTATAGACAACACAGATACGCAGTATTTT.

CDR3 in amino acids: CASSWLTGLNEQFF. In DNA, the CDR3 is TGTGCCAGCAGCTGGCTGACAGGGTTGAATGAGCAGTTCTTC. This rearrangement joins TRBV7-2 to TRBJ2-1; TRBD1 matches 7 bases. CDR1 is SGHTA and CDR2 is FQGNSA in the germline V gene. The V segment lost 4 bases and the J segment 7 bases; nucleotides outside the gene matches: 7. The CDR3 runs 14 residues. Looking up the rest from reference TRBV7-2 and TRBJ2-1 gives the full variable domain: GAGVSQSPSNKVTEKGKDVELRCDPISGHTALYWYRQSLGQGLEFLIYFQGNSAPDKSGLPSDRFSAERTGGSVSTLTIQRTQQEDSAVYLCASSWLTGLNEQFFGPGTRLTVL.

Regarding this clonotype: Germline and junction disagree at one end, which may indicate a read error. The chain recombines TRBV5-5 with TRBJ2-3; D not resolved. The CDR3 length is 11 residues. Germline CDR1 is SGHKS and CDR2 is YYEKEE (reference sequence). The CDR3 nucleotides are TGTGACAGCACGTACACAGATACGCAGTATTTT. Translation: CDSTYTDTQYF.

This clonotype was seen ten or more times. CDR3 DNA: TGTGCCAGCATCGCGGGGGGACGGAGGGGCTACGAGCAGTACGTC. This encodes CASIAGGRRGYEQYV. The genes are TRBV6-5 and TRBJ2-7; the match to TRBD2 covers 8 bases. This CDR3 has 15 amino acids. The trim removed 7 bases at V and 3 bases at J, leaving 11 bases unmatched. Germline V lookup: CDR1 MNHEY, CDR2 SVGAGI.

The J gene is TRBJ2-1, the V gene TRBV5-1; 9 bases are shared with TRBD2. The CDR3 is made up of 18 amino acids. The V gene end was trimmed by 2 bases and the J gene end by 7 bases; junction bases not matched to a gene: 16. Looked up from germline, CDR1 is SGHRS and CDR2 is YFSETQ. CDR3 loop: CASSLRQGPRLAGNEQFF. CDR3 nucleotide sequence: TGCGCCAGCAGCTTACGACAGGGCCCTCGCCTAGCGGGGAATGAGCAGTTCTTC.

This clonotype was detected many times. This chain joins TRBV29-1 and TRBJ1-5; 7 nucleotides match TRBD1. With 6 bases clipped from V and 3 bases from J, the junction kept 8 bases outside the gene matches. CDR1 and CDR2 from the germline V gene are SQVTM and ANQGSEA. This CDR3 contains 14 residues. The CDR3 is CSVVEGQLNQPQHF. The CDR3 nucleotides read TGCAGCGTGGTGGAGGGACAGCTCAATCAGCCCCAGCATTTT.

At least ten counts were recorded for this clonotype. The chain uses TRBV20-1 and TRBJ1-2, with TRBD1 as a possible D gene (5 bases). The CDR3 contains 13 residues. Germline V gene lookup returns CDR1 DFQATT and CDR2 SNEGSKA (reference sequence). Trimming removed 6 bases at V and 3 bases at J, with 14 bases between. CDR3 nucleotide sequence: TGCAGTGCCGAAACCCAGGGTTACTATGGCTACACCTTC. Translated, it gives CSAETQGYYGYTF.

This clonotype showed up many times. The rearrangement links TRBV29-1 to TRBJ1-5, with 12 bases matching TRBD1. Per germline, CDR1 SQVTM and CDR2 ANQGSEA. The CDR3 is 17 residues long. After removal of 4 bases from V and 5 bases from J, the junction contained 12 bases not matched to a gene. The CDR3 region is CSVGTGTGGAGDQPQHF. CDR3 nucleotide sequence: TGCAGCGTTGGGACCGGGACAGGGGGCGCGGGGGATCAGCCCCAGCATTTT.